The T cell receptor beta chain under discussion was sequenced for a study of shared clonotypes between healthy human individuals. Study-wide findings and caveats: With few donors, the genetic and exposure-history diversity represented was limited. An effect of sequencing depth on clonotype sharing among donors was expected.

CDR3 size: 16 residues. The ends were cut back, 1 base at V and 2 bases at J, with 15 bases in the middle. Germline V gives CDR1 LGHNA, CDR2 YSLEER. The donor cohort consisted entirely of Caucasian adults residing in Nashville, Tennessee. Comments on this clone: Antigen: not known.

For every subset, genomic DNA was evenly distributed across several immunoSEQ plates. Profiling relied on immunoSEQ multiplex PCR, and the TCRdb table lists in-frame clones only, not all of them. The sample has fewer than 500,000 clones, 60% to 80% seen once. The chain has TRBV4-3 and TRBJ2-7; D is possibly TRBD2 (5 bases). The TCR comes from a woman between 40 and 55 years old in good health. Some clones in this sample may be carry-over from other donors' samples. The sample taken for sequencing was PBMCs. CDR3 protein: CASSQGGAVSTYEQYF. The CDR3 nucleotides read TGCGCCAGCAGCCAAGGGGGAGCCGTAAGCACCTACGAGCAGTACTTC.